This TCR beta chain was recovered during a study of CD8 T cells in ankylosing spondylitis. The authors made TCR beta libraries by quantitative 5'-RACE with molecular barcodes. Each CDR3 protein is one row after TCRdb ran MiXCR on the 5' RACE reads. This sample has about 140,000 distinct CDR3 sequences; approximately 7.3% occur once, and the top ten carry roughly 12%. The CDR3 has 16 amino acids. Germline V gene sequence: CDR1 SGHRS, CDR2 YFSETQ. V dropped 2 bases and J dropped 4 bases, with 18 bases sitting between them. At least ten counts were recorded for this clonotype. Its cognate antigen is unknown. Findings and limits, study-wide: The authors reported significant enrichment of disease-linked clones in matched ankylosing spondylitis synovial fluid. Ankylosing spondylitis blood seemed to carry a telltale TCR beta motif made of fewer than 10 highly homologous variants.

This receptor was taken from a female donor with ankylosing spondylitis or in good health (not recorded which). The rearrangement links TRBV5-1 to TRBJ1-2; perhaps TRBD1 as D (5 bases). Input material: blood, either unsorted or a sorted T cell fraction (not recorded which). The CDR3 here is CASSFDRGGIPYGYTF. The CDR3 nucleotides read TGCGCCAGCAGCTTCGATCGCGGGGGTATTCCCTATGGCTACACCTTC.